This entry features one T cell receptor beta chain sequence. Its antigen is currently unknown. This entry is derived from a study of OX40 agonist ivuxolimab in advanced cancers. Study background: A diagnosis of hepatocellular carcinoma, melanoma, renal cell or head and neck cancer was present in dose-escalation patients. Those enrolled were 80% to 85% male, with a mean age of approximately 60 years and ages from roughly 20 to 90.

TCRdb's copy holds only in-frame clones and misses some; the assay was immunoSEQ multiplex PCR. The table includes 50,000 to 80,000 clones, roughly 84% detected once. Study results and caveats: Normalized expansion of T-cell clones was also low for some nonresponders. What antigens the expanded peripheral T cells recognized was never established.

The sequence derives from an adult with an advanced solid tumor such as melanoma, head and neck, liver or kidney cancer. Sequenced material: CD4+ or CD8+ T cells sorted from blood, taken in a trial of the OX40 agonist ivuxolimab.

CDR3 DNA sequence: TGTGCCAGCATATCCCCTCAACAGGGGAACTACGAGCAGTACTTC. Protein sequence: CASISPQQGNYEQYF. The chain recombines TRBV6-6 with TRBJ2-7, with 7 bases that match TRBD1. V shed 7 bases and J 3 bases; nucleotides not matched to a gene: 12. From germline, CDR1 is MNHNY and CDR2 SVGAGI (reference sequence). The CDR3 runs 15 residues.